This T cell receptor (beta chain) was identified during a study of T cell responses to AZD1222 COVID-19 vaccine. Note on this clone: Its antigen is unidentified.

Researchers grouped second doses given at about 4 or about 12 weeks into one pool. Study-level findings and limits: Vaccine-associated CD4 TCRs spanned spike, dominant at 160-218 and 743-854. Clonal diversity was possibly underestimated; the donors were predominantly white British and more often female.

Sequenced by immunoSEQ multiplex PCR; TCRdb stores in-frame clones only, minus some. The table includes roughly 90,000 clones, over 85% detected once. Trimming removed 5 bases from V and 6 bases from J, with 15 bases in between. The germline V gene encodes CDR1 SGHTA and CDR2 FQGNSA. This CDR3 is 14 amino acids long. The V call is TRBV7-2, the J call TRBJ2-3; no clear D gene. The material sequenced was peripheral blood, taken 28 days after the second AZD1222 dose. The receptor comes from an adult who received the AZD1222 COVID-19 vaccine. In DNA form, the CDR3 reads TGTGCCAGCAGCGCTCAGACCGGAACGGATACGCAGTATTTT. Translating it yields CASSAQTGTDTQYF.